These 31 T cell receptor beta chains were all obtained from the same sample, sequenced in a study of T cell repertoires in cytomegalovirus infection. These receptors' targets are unknown. TCRdb reprocessed the reads with MiXCR, giving one entry per CDR3 protein. The sample lists some 920,000 distinct CDR3 sequences; about a third were seen once. The material sequenced was cultured CD8+ T cells from PBMCs, taken from culture after CMV antigen stimulation. The receptor set was obtained from a human donor in good health (CMV status not recorded). Some clones in this sample may be carry-over from other donors' samples.

This clonotype was seen many times. The chain employs TRBV7-9 and TRBJ2-3; 10 bases are shared with TRBD2. V shed 6 bases, J shed 5 bases, and the junction held 8 bases outside the gene matches. This CDR3 has 15 residues. CDR1 SEHNR and CDR2 FQNEAQ come from the germline V gene (reference sequence). CDR3 in DNA: TGTGCCAGCAGTCTTGGGACTAGCGAGGGAGATACGCAGTATTTT. This sequence encodes CASSLGTSEGDTQYF.

In the case of this clonotype: One end of the junction is discordant with germline, which a read error may explain. The genes are TRBV7-7 and TRBJ2-5, with 7 bases identical to TRBD1. CDR3 length equals 15 residues. Germline CDR1 is SSHAT and CDR2 is FNYEAQ (reference sequence). The CDR3 region has the DNA TGTGCTAGCAGCTTCCGACAGGGCCCCCAAGAGACCCAGTACTTC. It translates to CASSFRQGPQETQYF.

This clonotype turned up a few times. The chain combines TRBV28 with TRBJ2-3; 8 bases agree with TRBD1. Germline-derived CDR1 and CDR2 are MDHEN and SYDVKM. This CDR3 spans 15 amino acids. Losses at the gene ends were 5 bases for V and 4 bases for J; bases not matched to a gene: 8. The CDR3 loop is CASSLRGRYPDTQYF. CDR3 nucleotides: TGTGCCAGCAGTCTCAGGGGGCGATACCCAGATACGCAGTATTTT.

This clonotype was seen a few times. The chain joins TRBV20-1 to TRBJ2-7, with 9 bases identical to TRBD2. The CDR3 is 15 residues long. Looked up from germline, CDR1 is DFQATT and CDR2 is SNEGSKA (reference sequence). The junction had 11 bases not matched to a gene; V was cut back by 3 bases and J by 5 bases. The CDR3 DNA reads TGCAGTGCTAGGCTCTTGGGCGGGGGGGCGGACGAGCAGTACTTC. Protein sequence: CSARLLGGGADEQYF.

This clonotype was recorded a few times. V is TRBV6-1 and J is TRBJ1-2; TRBD1 is a possible D gene (5 bases). This CDR3 comprises 16 residues. Between the trimmed V and J ends, which lost 6 bases and 3 bases, there was a span of 20 bases. Germline V gives CDR1 MNHNS, CDR2 SASEGT. CDR3 sequence (DNA): TGTGCCAGCAGAGGACAACAGGCGCGATTCGACTATGGCTACACCTTC. Its translation is CASRGQQARFDYGYTF.

This clonotype came up once. The chain carries TRBV4-1 and TRBJ2-5; D might be TRBD1 or TRBD2, each matching 5 bases. The V gene's germline CDR1 is MGHRA and CDR2 YSYEKL. The ends were cut back, 1 base at V and 5 bases at J, with 11 bases in the middle. This CDR3 spans 14 amino acids. CDR3 sequence (DNA): TGCGCCAGCAGCCAAGGATACGGGACGGAGACCCAGTACTTC. This encodes CASSQGYGTETQYF.

The chain couples TRBV2 to TRBJ2-5; 11 bases line up with TRBD1. The CDR3 has 15 amino acids. Losses at the gene ends were 10 bases for V and 3 bases for J; bases not matched to a gene: 10. Germline V gives CDR1 SNHLY, CDR2 FYNNEI. The CDR3 sequence: CAILPRGQGEETQYF. The CDR3 DNA sequence: TGTGCCATCCTCCCTAGGGGACAGGGGGAAGAGACCCAGTACTTC.

This clonotype appeared a few times. The chain employs TRBV7-3 and TRBJ2-3; 11 bases map to TRBD2. Germline CDR1 and CDR2: SGHTA and FQGTGA. The V and J ends lost 0 bases and 2 bases, in that order; junction bases with no gene match: 7. The CDR3 extends over 18 amino acids. The CDR3 loop reads CASSLTPSGGQPTDTQYF. The CDR3 DNA sequence: TGTGCCAGCAGCTTAACCCCTAGCGGGGGGCAACCCACAGATACGCAGTATTTT.

This clonotype was counted only a few times. The rearrangement links TRBV2 to TRBJ2-4, with a weak D call TRBD2 (6 bases). This CDR3 spans 14 amino acids. Deletions cut 7 bases from V and 8 bases from J, with 18 bases between. The germline V gene has CDR1 SNHLY and CDR2 FYNNEI. The CDR3 nucleotides are TGTGCCAGCATGGTTCTGGCGGGATCTGACATTCAGTACTTC. It specifies CASMVLAGSDIQYF. Based on the CDR3 plus reference TRBV2 and TRBJ2-4, the full variable domain is EPEVTQTPSHQVTQMGQEVILRCVPISNHLYFYWYRQILGQKVEFLVSFYNNEISEKSEIFDDQFSVERPDGSNFTLKIRSTKLEDSAMYFCASMVLAGSDIQYFGAGTRLSVL.

The V and J genes are TRBV7-3 and TRBJ2-3; TRBD1 agrees at 8 bases. V dropped 3 bases and J dropped 2; count of bases not matched to a gene: 4. This CDR3 region has 15 residues. Germline lookup yields CDR1 SGHTA and CDR2 FQGTGA. Here the CDR3 reads CASSFQDRATDTQYF. For the CDR3, the DNA is TGTGCCAGCAGCTTTCAGGACAGGGCCACAGATACGCAGTATTTT.

J is TRBJ1-5 and V is TRBV20-1, with D unresolved. This CDR3 contains 14 residues. The germline V gene encodes CDR1 DFQATT and CDR2 SNEGSKA (reference sequence). The V end lost 2 bases, the J end lost 9 bases, and 17 bases lay between the germline ends. The CDR3, as DNA: TGCAGTGCTAGACCCTGGACGGACGCGGGGCCCCAGCATTTT. Its protein product is CSARPWTDAGPQHF.

This clonotype showed up many times. The chain has TRBV6-1 and TRBJ2-1, with 14 bases aligning to TRBD2. Germline lookup yields CDR1 MNHNS and CDR2 SASEGT. This CDR3 comprises 15 residues. The trim removed 5 bases at V and 8 bases at J, leaving 5 bases unmatched. The CDR3 DNA is TGTGCCAGCAGTCCCCGACTAGCGGGAGGGGATGAGCAGTTCTTC. It is translated as CASSPRLAGGDEQFF.

The chain recombines TRBV7-9 with TRBJ2-2; D is perhaps TRBD1 or TRBD2 (6 bases each). The length of the CDR3 is 16 residues. Trimming stripped 5 bases from V and 1 base from J, with 14 bases between. CDR1 and CDR2 from the germline V gene are SEHNR and FQNEAQ (reference sequence). The CDR3 nucleotides read TGTGCCAGCAGCCAGGGGAGGTGGGAGAACACCGGGGAGCTGTTTTTT. Encoded protein: CASSQGRWENTGELFF.

This chain connects TRBV7-6 to TRBJ1-3; D remains unclear. Germline V gene lookup returns CDR1 SGHVS and CDR2 FNYEAQ. The ends were cut back, 6 bases at V and 4 bases at J, with 13 bases in the middle. The CDR3 is 14 amino acids. The CDR3 nucleotides read TGTGCCAGCAGACGGCCAGATAGAGGAAACACCATATATTTT. This gives the protein CASRRPDRGNTIYF.

As for this clonotype: Relative to the germline gene, one junction end is altered; a read error may explain this. This chain links TRBV7-3 with TRBJ2-1; 7 nucleotides agree with TRBD1. Germline CDR1 is SGHTA and CDR2 is FQGTGA. There are 13 residues in the CDR3. For the CDR3, the DNA is TGTGCCAACAGCTTTGACAGGGTCAATGAGCAGTTCTTC. Amino acid sequence: CANSFDRVNEQFF.

This clonotype has a count of ten or more. This chain joins TRBV7-2 and TRBJ2-3; 8 positions match TRBD2. Germline CDR1 is SGHTA and CDR2 is FQGNSA. The trim removed 5 bases at V and 0 bases at J, leaving 4 bases unmatched. The CDR3 is 15 amino acids. This CDR3 is CASSGLAFSTDTQYF. CDR3 coding DNA: TGTGCCAGCAGCGGACTAGCTTTTAGCACAGATACGCAGTATTTT. The entire variable domain, with the rest obtained from reference TRBV7-2 and TRBJ2-3, is as follows: GAGVSQSPSNKVTEKGKDVELRCDPISGHTALYWYRQSLGQGLEFLIYFQGNSAPDKSGLPSDRFSAERTGGSVSTLTIQRTQQEDSAVYLCASSGLAFSTDTQYFGPGTRLTVL.

Regarding this clonotype: Since a much larger clone is just one base distant, this may be a read error. The V and J genes are TRBV7-8 and TRBJ1-1; 9 bases are shared with TRBD1. Trimming removed 5 bases from V and 6 bases from J; junction bases left unmatched: 19. CDR3 length equals 18 residues. CDR1 and CDR2 (germline): SGHVS, FQNEAQ. CDR3 DNA sequence: TGTGCCAGCAGCACCACCTGGGGGACAGGGTTGTTGGACCCTGAAGCTTTCTTT. Amino acid sequence: CASSTTWGTGLLDPEAFF.

The CDR3: CASSYSISQGDGYTF. CDR3 sequence (DNA): TGTGCCAGCAGTTACTCTATAAGTCAGGGGGATGGCTACACCTTC. The chain recombines TRBV6-5 with TRBJ1-2; 7 bases are shared with TRBD1. Germline trimming cut 0 bases from V and 6 bases from J; bases unmatched to any gene: 7. There are 15 residues in the CDR3. CDR1 is MNHEY and CDR2 is SVGAGI in the germline V gene.

This clonotype turned up a few times. CDR3 nucleotide sequence: TGTGCCAGCAGCTTAGGCCTCCTAGCGGGGGACGAGCAGTACTTC. Translation gives CASSLGLLAGDEQYF. This chain uses TRBV13 with TRBJ2-7; 10 positions match TRBD2. The V and J ends lost 0 bases and 5 bases, in that order; junction bases with no gene match: 4. This CDR3 contains 15 residues. In germline, CDR1 is PRHDT, CDR2 FYEKMQ (reference sequence).

For the CDR3, the DNA is TGTGCCAGCAGCCCGTTAGGCGGGCTAATTACTGAAGCTTTCTTT. Translation gives CASSPLGGLITEAFF. The chain employs TRBV7-2 and TRBJ1-1, with no clear D. CDR1 is SGHTA and CDR2 is FQGNSA in the germline V gene. This CDR3 spans 15 amino acids. Trimming stripped 5 bases from V and 5 bases from J, with 18 bases between.

The rearrangement links TRBV19 to TRBJ2-7; a possible D gene is TRBD2 (6 bases). CDR1 LNHDA and CDR2 SQIVND come from the germline V gene (reference sequence). The CDR3 loop spans 14 amino acids. V lost 3 bases to trimming and J lost 3 bases, with 12 bases between them. The chain's CDR3 is CASSIRRGYYEQYF. CDR3 sequence (DNA): TGTGCCAGTAGTATCCGGCGGGGCTACTACGAGCAGTACTTC.

This clonotype turned up a few times. The J gene is TRBJ2-7, the V gene TRBV12-3 or TRBV12-4; 9 nucleotides agree with TRBD1. CDR3 length equals 14 residues. After removal of 2 bases from V and 2 bases from J, the junction contained 1 base not matched to a gene. The CDR3 nucleotides are TGTGCCAGCAGTTTAACAGGGGGCCCCTACGAGCAGTACTTC. This encodes CASSLTGGPYEQYF.

Concerning this clonotype itself: With a much larger clone just one base away, this may be a read error. V gene TRBV6-1 combines with J gene TRBJ2-5, with 7 nucleotides matching TRBD2. The CDR3 is 15 amino acids. From germline, CDR1 is MNHNS and CDR2 SASEGT. CDR3 protein: CVSSRVLAKQETQYF. The CDR3 DNA reads TGTGTCAGCAGTAGAGTACTAGCGAAGCAAGAGACCCAGTACTTC.

The CDR3 DNA sequence: TGTGCCAGCTCCCCGGACGGAGCCAATCAGCCCCAGCATTTT. Its translation: CASSPDGANQPQHF. The rearrangement joins TRBV18 to TRBJ1-5; D is unresolved. Trimming removed 6 bases at V and 3 bases at J, with 12 bases between. CDR1 is KGHSH, CDR2 LQKENI, per germline. This CDR3 has 14 amino acids. The variable domain in full, with the rest retrieved from reference TRBV18 and TRBJ1-5, is NAGVMQNPRHLVRRRGQEARLRCSPMKGHSHVYWYRQLPEEGLKFMVYLQKENIIDESGMPKERFSAEFPKEGPSILRIQQVVRGDSAAYFCASSPDGANQPQHFGDGTRLSIL.

The chain has TRBV20-1 and TRBJ2-1; D call uncertain. V shed 0 bases and J shed 4 bases, with 16 bases lying between them. Germline V CDR1 and CDR2: DFQATT, SNEGSKA (reference sequence). This CDR3 contains 16 residues. CDR3 DNA: TGCAGTGCTAGAGATCCCCTCCATCTGTCGTACAATGAGCAGTTCTTC. Translating gives CSARDPLHLSYNEQFF.

V and J are TRBV7-6 and TRBJ2-1, with D unresolved. V was cut by 4 bases and J by 1 base, with 11 bases left in between. CDR3 length equals 15 residues. The V gene's germline CDR1 is SGHVS and CDR2 FNYEAQ. DNA of the CDR3: TGTGCCAGCAGCTCTCGGCAACCTTCCTACAATGAGCAGTTCTTC. It specifies CASSSRQPSYNEQFF.

This clonotype has more than one count but fewer than ten. V gene TRBV6-2 or TRBV6-3 combines with J gene TRBJ1-1; D is unclear. The CDR3 loop spans 14 amino acids. V shed 2 bases and J shed 2 bases, with 9 bases lying between them. CDR1 is MNHEY, CDR2 SVGEGT, per germline. CDR3: CASSYPTGNTEAFF. The CDR3 nucleotides read TGTGCCAGCAGTTACCCCACGGGCAACACTGAAGCTTTCTTT.

The chain employs TRBV19 and TRBJ1-5, with unresolved D. The CDR3 sequence is 13 residues long. The germline gives CDR1 LNHDA, CDR2 SQIVND (reference sequence). V was shortened by 11 bases and J by 0 bases, with 11 bases between the two germline ends. CDR3 region: CASKTRSNQPQHF. The DNA of the CDR3 is TGTGCCTCAAAGACTCGTAGCAATCAGCCCCAGCATTTT. The full variable domain, in which reference TRBV19 and TRBJ1-5 provide the parts outside the CDR3, is DGGITQSPKYLFRKEGQNVTLSCEQNLNHDAMYWYRQDPGQGLRLIYYSQIVNDFQKGDIAEGYSVSREKKESFPLTVTSAQKNPTAFYLCASKTRSNQPQHFGDGTRLSIL.

The chain links TRBV7-8 to TRBJ1-4, with D unclear. With 0 bases removed from V and 5 bases from J, the gap between germline ends came to 10 bases. The CDR3 extends over 15 amino acids. Germline loops: CDR1 SGHVS, CDR2 FQNEAQ. Here the CDR3 DNA reads TGTGCCAGCAGCTTAGCGCCTTACCGCAATGAAAAACTGTTTTTT. Translating it yields CASSLAPYRNEKLFF. Complete variable domain (other parts from reference TRBV7-8 and TRBJ1-4): GAGVSQSPRYKVAKRGQDVALRCDPISGHVSLFWYQQALGQGPEFLTYFQNEAQLDKSGLPSDRFFAERPEGSVSTLKIQRTQQEDSAVYLCASSLAPYRNEKLFFGSGTQLSVL.

This clonotype was observed a handful of times. The V call is TRBV11-2, the J call TRBJ2-3; 13 bases fit TRBD2. The length of the CDR3 is 17 residues. CDR1 SGHAT and CDR2 FQNNGV come from the germline V gene. Trimming cost V 3 bases and J 6 bases; bases outside gene matches: 9. The CDR3 is CASSFPPLAGGQDTQYF. CDR3 DNA sequence: TGTGCCAGCAGCTTCCCTCCACTAGCGGGGGGGCAGGATACGCAGTATTTT.

The chain joins TRBV5-1 to TRBJ1-5, with unresolved D. Germline CDR1 is SGHRS and CDR2 is YFSETQ. V was trimmed by 0 bases and J by 3 bases, leaving 10 bases between them. CDR3 length: 15 amino acids. The DNA of the CDR3 is TGCGCCAGCAGCTTGGATCCCGGGTACAATCAGCCCCAGCATTTT. Its translation: CASSLDPGYNQPQHF.